This T cell receptor beta chain was retrieved from a study of CD4 and CD8 cells across lung adenocarcinoma regions. Losses at the gene ends were 5 bases for V and 10 bases for J; bases not matched to a gene: 10. The CDR3 has 15 residues. Germline V gene lookup returns CDR1 MDHEN and CDR2 SYDVKM. Samples came from patients with localized non-small cell lung adenocarcinoma. This clonotype was observed a few times. In TCRdb, the PCR reads were re-called with MiXCR into one record per CDR3 protein. Of 20,000 to 30,000 distinct CDR3 sequences in the sample, 50% were seen once. The sequenced sample was CD8+ T cells from the center of a lung tumor. This TCR was sampled from a male donor with lung adenocarcinoma. The CD4 and CD8 labels of this study may be unreliable. This chain links TRBV28 with TRBJ2-1; TRBD2 matches at 11 bases. The CDR3 sequence is CASSLAGGPSREQFF. The CDR3 nucleotides are TGTGCCAGCAGTCTAGCGGGAGGCCCGAGTAGGGAGCAGTTCTTC. The full variable domain, in which reference TRBV28 and TRBJ2-1 provide the parts outside the CDR3, is DVKVTQSSRYLVKRTGEKVFLECVQDMDHENMFWYRQDPGLGLRLIYFSYDVKMKEKGDIPEGYSVSREKKERFSLILESASTNQTSMYLCASSLAGGPSREQFFGPGTRLTVL.